The 12 T cell receptor beta chains below all came from one sample that was sequenced in a study of CD8+CD57+ T cells in acquired aplastic anemia. Profiling of TCR beta VDJ combinations and CDR3 sequences used genomic DNA as template. TCRdb reanalysed the reads using MiXCR and keeps one entry per CDR3 protein. The sample carries about 400,000 distinct CDR3 sequences, 65% to 80% recorded once. Sequenced: sorted CD4+, CD8+, or CD8+CD57+ T cells (not recorded which) from PBMCs. Source of these receptors: a human donor in good health, serving as a control.

This clonotype was counted many times. V usage is TRBV29-1 and J usage is TRBJ2-3; D not certain. The CDR3 has 11 amino acids. The ends were cut back, 4 bases at V and 2 bases at J, with 4 bases in the middle. Per the germline V gene, CDR1 is SQVTM and CDR2 is ANQGSEA. The CDR3 protein is CSVVYTDTQYF. In DNA form, the CDR3 reads TGCAGCGTTGTCTACACAGATACGCAGTATTTT.

This clonotype came up many times. This sequence joins TRBV7-2 and TRBJ2-5; D perhaps matches TRBD1 (5 bases). Trimming removed 3 bases from V and 5 bases from J, with 10 bases in between. The CDR3 extends over 13 amino acids. The germline CDR1 and CDR2 sequences are SGHTA and FQGNSA. The chain's CDR3 is CASSFRVRETQYF. CDR3 sequence (DNA): TGTGCCAGCAGCTTCAGGGTTAGGGAGACCCAGTACTTC.

This clonotype was seen many times. The rearrangement joins TRBV10-3 to TRBJ2-2; D is ambiguous. The CDR3 runs to 12 residues. Germline V gene sequence: CDR1 ENHRY, CDR2 SYGVKD. V shed 6 bases and J shed 4 bases, with 6 bases lying between them. The CDR3 coding sequence is TGTGCCATCAGACAGATCACCGGGGAGCTGTTTTTT. It yields the protein CAIRQITGELFF.

This clonotype was detected ten times or more. V and J are TRBV13 and TRBJ1-2, with TRBD1 as a possible D gene (6 bases). Looked up from germline, CDR1 is PRHDT and CDR2 is FYEKMQ (reference sequence). The CDR3 covers 16 residues. Trimming took off 4 bases at V and 0 bases at J, with 15 bases between the two ends. This chain's CDR3 is CASSSLGGGPNYGYTF. CDR3 DNA: TGTGCCAGCAGCTCTCTCGGGGGGGGGCCTAACTATGGCTACACCTTC.

The chain combines TRBV25-1 with TRBJ2-1; TRBD1 or TRBD2 may be the D gene (5 bases each). CDR1 is MGHDK and CDR2 is SYGVNS in the germline V gene. The CDR3 totals 14 residues. V lost 1 base to trimming and J lost 7 bases, with 11 bases between them. The CDR3 DNA reads as TGTGCCAGCAGTGAATGGGGGACCTCGAATGAGCAGTTCTTC. Its protein is CASSEWGTSNEQFF.

As regards this clonotype: No conserved phenylalanine or tryptophan is present at the end of the CDR3, so a read error is the likely explanation. Because the CDR3's place on the DNA is in doubt, the DNA is left out and the CDR3 is given as listed by TCRdb. The chain uses TRBV24-1 and TRBJ1-5; the D call of TRBD1 is as the table states it, not checked on the DNA. Germline V gene data show CDR1 as KGHDR and CDR2 as SFDVKD. The CDR3 is made up of 13 amino acids, end residues included. CDR3 amino acids: CATSGPGRGPQNL.

The chain is built from TRBV11-2 and TRBJ2-5; D gene unclear. CDR1 is SGHAT, CDR2 FQNNGV, per germline. Trimming took 6 bases from V and 12 from J, leaving 14 bases between them. The CDR3 covers 11 residues. CDR3 coding DNA: TGTGCCAGCAGTGAAGTAGAGAGGAAGTACTTC. The encoded protein is CASSEVERKYF. The full variable domain, rest sourced from reference TRBV11-2 and TRBJ2-5, is EAGVAQSPRYKIIEKRQSVAFWCNPISGHATLYWYQQILGQGPKLLIQFQNNGVVDDSQLPKDRFSAERLKGVDSTLKIQPAKLEDSAVYLCASSEVERKYFGPGTRLLVL.

This clonotype was seen ten or more times. The chain carries TRBV6-2 or TRBV6-3 and TRBJ1-1, with TRBD1 identical over 9 bases. V lost 6 bases and J lost 5; bases outside the gene matches: 4. This CDR3 spans 13 amino acids. Per germline, CDR1 MNHEY and CDR2 SVGEGT. The CDR3 bases are TGTGCCAGCAGCGGACAGGGGAAGACTGAAGCTTTCTTT. Encoded protein: CASSGQGKTEAFF.

The chain employs TRBV20-1 and TRBJ2-3; TRBD1 might be the D (6 bases). Germline-derived CDR1 and CDR2 are DFQATT and SNEGSKA (reference sequence). This CDR3 has 13 amino acids. V gave up 5 bases and J gave up 10 bases, with 19 bases separating them. This chain's CDR3 is CSAYTTGTGPQYF. Written as DNA, the CDR3 is TGCAGTGCTTATACTACAGGGACGGGTCCGCAGTATTTT.

The rearrangement uses TRBV2 and TRBJ1-6; D might be TRBD1 (5 bases). CDR3 length: 16 residues. V lost 0 bases to trimming and J lost 6 bases, with 12 bases between them. Germline V gene sequence: CDR1 SNHLY, CDR2 FYNNEI. The CDR3 protein is CASSEALGGSNSPLHF. The CDR3 DNA reads TGTGCCAGCAGTGAAGCGCTGGGGGGGTCTAATTCACCCCTCCACTTT.

Remarks on this clonotype: One junction end disagrees with the germline gene, perhaps due to a read error. The chain carries TRBV25-1 and TRBJ2-7; D gene ambiguous. Per the germline V gene, CDR1 is MGHDK and CDR2 is SYGVNS. This CDR3 region has 15 residues. CDR3 coding DNA: TGTGCCAGCAGTGAACCCAGGACGAGCTCCTACGAGCAGTGCTTC. It encodes CASSEPRTSSYEQCF.

The V gene is TRBV2, the J gene TRBJ2-7; 11 positions match TRBD1. Germline lookup yields CDR1 SNHLY and CDR2 FYNNEI. The CDR3 contains 14 residues. V shed 6 bases and J 3 bases; nucleotides not matched to a gene: 4. This CDR3 is CASRRTGGNYEQYF. CDR3 coding DNA: TGTGCCAGCAGGAGGACAGGGGGCAACTACGAGCAGTACTTC.